A single sample gave rise to the 22 T cell receptor beta chains below, sequenced in a study of cytomegalovirus exposure and HLA in healthy donors. With 60 Vbeta and 13 Jbeta primers, the PCR was carried out. Data came from immunoSEQ multiplex PCR; TCRdb stores just in-frame clones and leaves some out. The sample contains 150,000 to 200,000 clones, about four fifths of which appear only once. The sample comprised PBMCs. These receptors were obtained from a man aged 18 to 30 in good health and CMV-seronegative.

This clone has just one count. This chain joins TRBV5-1 and TRBJ2-3; D not certain. Trimming pared 0 bases from V and 1 base from J, leaving 9 bases between. The CDR3 contains 15 residues. Germline V CDR1 and CDR2: SGHRS, YFSETQ. CDR3: CASSLAVSRTDTQYF. The CDR3 DNA follows: TGCGCCAGCAGCTTGGCGGTGTCCCGCACAGATACGCAGTATTTT.

There are a few counts of this clone. At one of its ends the junction is not consistent with the germline gene, which may arise from a read error. V usage is TRBV28 and J usage is TRBJ1-2; unclear D gene. In germline, CDR1 is MDHEN, CDR2 SYDVKM. The CDR3 covers 14 residues. The CDR3 nucleotides read TGTGCCAGCAGTTTAATGAGGTCCAGATATGACTACACCTTC. This encodes CASSLMRSRYDYTF.

This clone was recorded only once. This chain joins TRBV7-8 and TRBJ2-7; the D gene is possibly TRBD2 (5 bases). This CDR3 comprises 14 residues. V lost 5 bases, J lost 3 bases, and 14 bases lay in between. From germline, CDR1 is SGHVS and CDR2 FQNEAQ. The CDR3 loop is CASSQPRGGYEQYF. In DNA form, the CDR3 reads TGTGCCAGCAGCCAACCCCGTGGAGGCTACGAGCAGTACTTC.

The genes are TRBV2 and TRBJ1-3; 7 bases match TRBD1. V lost 4 bases to trimming and J lost 0 bases; unmatched junction nucleotides: 6. This CDR3 contains 16 residues. CDR1 and CDR2 from the germline V gene are SNHLY and FYNNEI. CDR3 loop: CASSAPGTASGNTIYF. CDR3 DNA sequence: TGTGCCAGCAGTGCACCCGGGACAGCCTCTGGAAACACCATATATTTT.

The chain couples TRBV18 to TRBJ2-5; D is unresolved. The CDR3 loop spans 14 amino acids. CDR1 KGHSH and CDR2 LQKENI come from the germline V gene. V gave up 0 bases and J gave up 3 bases, with 8 bases separating them. CDR3 residues: CASSPPVIEETQYF. DNA of the CDR3: TGTGCCAGCTCACCACCGGTAATAGAAGAGACCCAGTACTTC.

The chain couples TRBV28 to TRBJ2-5; no reliable D call. The V end lost 5 bases, the J end lost 0 bases, and 16 bases lay between the germline ends. The CDR3 extends over 16 amino acids. The V gene's germline CDR1 is MDHEN and CDR2 SYDVKM. The CDR3 protein is CASSTPLDSHQETQYF. The CDR3 DNA reads TGTGCCAGCAGTACCCCCCTAGACTCCCACCAAGAGACCCAGTACTTC.

This clone came up a few times. The J gene is TRBJ2-2, the V gene TRBV6-1; D call uncertain. This CDR3 has 13 amino acids. CDR1 and CDR2 (germline): MNHNS, SASEGT. Trimming cost V 3 bases and J 1 base, with 3 bases left between them. The CDR3 sequence is CASSDMNTGELFF. In DNA form, the CDR3 reads TGTGCCAGCAGTGACATGAACACCGGGGAGCTGTTTTTT.

The chain is built from TRBV5-1 and TRBJ1-1; 8 bases match TRBD1. CDR3 length: 14 amino acids. The germline CDR1 and CDR2 sequences are SGHRS and YFSETQ. Trimming cost V 3 bases and J 4 bases; bases outside gene matches: 5. The CDR3 nucleotides are TGCGCCAGCAGCTCGGACAGGGTGGGCACTGAAGCTTTCTTT. It translates to CASSSDRVGTEAFF.

As to this clone: At one end the junction does not follow the germline gene, possibly because of a read error. The same CDR3 arises from other DNA sequences in this sample as well. This rearrangement joins TRBV6-6 to TRBJ2-5, with D possibly being TRBD1 (6 bases). The CDR3 extends over 14 amino acids. The germline V gene has CDR1 MNHNY and CDR2 SVGAGI (reference sequence). CDR3 nucleotides: TGTGCCAGCAGTCACTGGGACAACCAAGAGACTCAGTACTTC. Protein product: CASSHWDNQETQYF.

The chain recombines TRBV19 with TRBJ2-5; the D gene is possibly TRBD2 (5 bases). Matching the DNA end better, TRBJ2-7 makes the J call doubtful. CDR3 length: 14 residues. The germline V gene encodes CDR1 LNHDA and CDR2 SQIVND (reference sequence). CDR3 sequence (DNA): TGTGCCAGTAATAGGCGGGCGAACTCCTACGAGCAGTACTTC. It specifies CASNRRANSYEQYF.

CDR3: CASTGGYLGEQFF. In nucleotides, the CDR3 is TGTGCCAGCACGGGGGGCTATTTGGGTGAGCAGTTCTTC. This chain joins TRBV2 and TRBJ2-1; D perhaps matches TRBD2 (7 bases). The germline V and J ends were trimmed by 7 bases and 9 bases, with 16 bases remaining between them. Germline CDR1 reads SNHLY; CDR2 reads FYNNEI. CDR3 length: 13 residues.

This clone was observed a few times. V is TRBV5-4 and J is TRBJ2-2, with a weak D call TRBD1 (6 bases). This CDR3 has 16 amino acids. From germline, CDR1 is SGHNT and CDR2 YYREEE (reference sequence). V was cut by 0 bases and J by 5 bases, with 14 bases left in between. CDR3 nucleotides: TGTGCCAGCAGCTTGGGTAGAGGGGGAGAAACCGGGGAGCTGTTTTTT. Translation: CASSLGRGGETGELFF.

The chain employs TRBV11-3 and TRBJ2-5; the match to TRBD1 covers 11 bases. This CDR3 is built from 15 residues. CDR1 and CDR2 (germline): SGHNT, YENEEA. The trim removed 5 bases at V and 2 bases at J, leaving 4 bases unmatched. CDR3 in amino acids: CASSTGQGDQETQYF. The CDR3 DNA is TGTGCCAGCAGCACGGGACAGGGGGATCAAGAGACCCAGTACTTC.

This rearrangement joins TRBV11-1 to TRBJ2-7; D is possibly TRBD1 (6 bases). Deletions cut 1 base from V and 1 base from J, with 11 bases between. The V gene's germline CDR1 is SGHAT and CDR2 FQDESV (reference sequence). CDR3 length: 15 amino acids. The chain's CDR3 is CASSLGWDISYEQYF. The CDR3 DNA reads as TGTGCCAGCAGCTTAGGGTGGGACATTTCCTACGAGCAGTACTTC. The whole variable domain, filled in from reference TRBV11-1 and TRBJ2-7, reads EAEVAQSPRYKITEKSQAVAFWCDPISGHATLYWYRQILGQGPELLVQFQDESVVDDSQLPKDRFSAERLKGVDSTLKIQPAELGDSAMYLCASSLGWDISYEQYFGPGTRLTVT.

This rearrangement joins TRBV2 to TRBJ2-2; 9 bases agree with TRBD2. With 6 bases clipped from V and 7 bases from J, the junction kept 3 bases outside the gene matches. This CDR3 has 13 residues. Germline V gene lookup returns CDR1 SNHLY and CDR2 FYNNEI. The CDR3 region is CASRAGGIGELFF. The CDR3 bases are TGTGCCAGCAGAGCGGGGGGCATCGGGGAGCTGTTTTTT. The variable domain in full, completed from reference TRBV2 and TRBJ2-2, reads EPEVTQTPSHQVTQMGQEVILRCVPISNHLYFYWYRQILGQKVEFLVSFYNNEISEKSEIFDDQFSVERPDGSNFTLKIRSTKLEDSAMYFCASRAGGIGELFFGEGSRLTVL.

This clone was counted once. The J gene is TRBJ1-2, the V gene TRBV20-1; D remains unclear. The CDR3 spans 11 residues. Per the germline V gene, CDR1 is DFQATT and CDR2 is SNEGSKA (reference sequence). V lost 1 base and J lost 7, with 7 bases in between. CDR3 sequence: CSARATGGYTF. The DNA of the CDR3 is TGCAGTGCTAGAGCGACGGGTGGCTACACCTTC.

The chain employs TRBV19 and TRBJ1-2; D unresolved. From germline, CDR1 is LNHDA and CDR2 SQIVND (reference sequence). Trimming shortened V by 1 base and J by 2 bases, and 17 bases separated the two germline ends. The CDR3 has 17 residues. The CDR3 DNA reads TGTGCCAGTAGTATAGTCTCCCATCCCAAGCTCAACTATGGCTACACCTTC. It encodes CASSIVSHPKLNYGYTF.

This clone was picked up a small number of times. The rearrangement uses TRBV11-2 and TRBJ2-2, with 7 bases that match TRBD2. J gave up 7 bases and V 2 bases, and 10 bases lay outside the gene matches. The germline V gene encodes CDR1 SGHAT and CDR2 FQNNGV. The CDR3 has 16 residues. The CDR3 loop reads CASSLTLGGRDGELFF. CDR3 sequence (DNA): TGTGCCAGCAGCTTAACCCTCGGGGGGAGAGACGGGGAGCTGTTTTTT.

This clone has just a few counts. The chain couples TRBV7-9 to TRBJ1-2; D is perhaps TRBD1 (5 bases). CDR3 size: 15 residues. V was clipped by 3 bases and J by 7 bases, with 18 bases between them. The germline V gene encodes CDR1 SEHNR and CDR2 FQNEAQ (reference sequence). The CDR3 protein is CASSFRPGQEGGYTF. CDR3 coding DNA: TGTGCCAGCAGCTTTAGACCGGGGCAGGAGGGTGGCTACACCTTC.

The chain carries TRBV30 and TRBJ2-4; 8 bases match TRBD2. CDR3 length: 14 residues. The trim removed 3 bases at V and 6 bases at J, leaving 7 bases unmatched. Germline V lookup: CDR1 GTSNPN, CDR2 SVGIG (reference sequence). CDR3 nucleotide sequence: TGTGCCTGGAGAACTACGGGAGGGCTAAACATTCAGTACTTC. Protein: CAWRTTGGLNIQYF.

The chain has TRBV11-3 and TRBJ1-6, with 7 bases lining up with TRBD1. The V gene end was trimmed by 5 bases and the J gene end by 7 bases; junction bases not matched to a gene: 5. Germline V gene lookup returns CDR1 SGHNT and CDR2 YENEEA. The CDR3 loop spans 14 amino acids. The CDR3, as DNA: TGTGCCAGCAGCCAACCGGGACAGAATTCACCCCTCCACTTT. Its protein product is CASSQPGQNSPLHF. Filled out from reference TRBV11-3 and TRBJ1-6, the complete variable domain reads EAGVVQSPRYKIIEKKQPVAFWCNPISGHNTLYWYLQNLGQGPELLIRYENEEAVDDSQLPKDRFSAERLKGVDSTLKIQPAELGDSAVYLCASSQPGQNSPLHFGNGTRLTVT.

This clone was counted once. The V gene is TRBV9, the J gene TRBJ2-1; 8 bases are shared with TRBD2. This CDR3 region has 15 residues. The ends lost 4 bases at V and 8 bases at J; junction bases unmatched: 11. The germline CDR1 and CDR2 sequences are SGDLS and YYNGEE. The CDR3 protein is CASSLGLVYVDEQFF. CDR3 nucleotide sequence: TGTGCCAGCAGCTTGGGACTAGTTTATGTCGATGAGCAGTTCTTC.